The 16 T cell receptor beta chains in this list originate from one sample, sequenced in a study of regulatory T cells in long-lasting Graves disease. Arm-PCR with iRepertoire HTBI primers amplified the CDR3 regions for these TCR beta libraries. TCRdb re-derived calls from the multiplex PCR reads in MiXCR, one entry per CDR3 protein. Of some 490,000 distinct CDR3 sequences in the sample, around 13% were seen once. The time point here: newly diagnosed GD, antithyroid drugs for less than 3 months. Construction of the TCR library relied on RNA isolated from PBMCs. Separately, the same data were catalogued under a study of T cells in Graves' hyperthyroidism and ophthalmopathy.

The source material was peripheral blood mononuclear cells (PBMCs), sampled at new diagnosis, from a patient treated with antithyroid drugs. The receptors were sampled from a woman younger than 45 with Graves disease.

V usage is TRBV7-9 and J usage is TRBJ2-3, with 8 bases that match TRBD2. This CDR3 spans 18 amino acids. The V and J ends lost 5 bases and 0 bases, in that order; junction bases with no gene match: 13. CDR1 and CDR2 from the germline V gene are SEHNR and FQNEAQ (reference sequence). CDR3 sequence (DNA): TGTGCCAGCAGCCCCTGGTTAGCGGGAAGCACTAGCACAGATACGCAGTATTTT. Its protein is CASSPWLAGSTSTDTQYF.

This clonotype was picked up many times. V usage is TRBV7-2 and J usage is TRBJ1-2, with D possibly matching TRBD1 (5 bases). The V gene's germline CDR1 is SGHTA and CDR2 FQGNSA. The ends were cut back, 5 bases at V and 1 base at J, with 11 bases in the middle. The CDR3 consists of 14 residues. For the CDR3, the DNA is TGTGCCAGCAGCGGGACTTTTAATAACTATGGCTACACCTTC. Its translation: CASSGTFNNYGYTF.

The gene calls are TRBV6-1 and TRBJ2-1; D is tentatively TRBD1 or TRBD2 (5 bases each). V gave up 5 bases and J gave up 9 bases, with 17 bases separating them. The germline V gene encodes CDR1 MNHNS and CDR2 SASEGT. The CDR3 sequence is 14 residues long. The CDR3 sequence: CASSMGRIHGEQFF. The CDR3, as DNA: TGTGCCAGCAGTATGGGACGCATTCACGGTGAGCAGTTCTTC.

This clonotype was seen once. An end of the junction does not agree with germline; a read error may underlie this. The gene calls are TRBV5-1 and TRBJ2-1; D gene uncertain. The CDR3 is made up of 13 amino acids. Germline values: CDR1 SGHRS, CDR2 YFSETQ. In DNA form, the CDR3 reads TGCGCCAGCAGCTTAGGCCTTCTTAATGAGCACTTCTTC. It translates to CASSLGLLNEHFF.

This clonotype has a count of ten or more. The chain has TRBV11-3 and TRBJ2-7; 9 bases match TRBD2. This CDR3 is 16 amino acids long. J lost 4 bases, V lost 1 base, and 8 bases had no gene match. The germline gives CDR1 SGHNT, CDR2 YENEEA. The CDR3 sequence is CASSLAQAGGLYEQYF. The CDR3 nucleotides are TGTGCCAGCAGCTTAGCCCAAGCGGGAGGTTTGTACGAGCAGTACTTC.

This clonotype was counted a few times. The rearrangement joins TRBV9 to TRBJ2-7, with 9 bases aligning to TRBD2. J lost 2 bases, V lost 3 bases, and 6 bases had no gene match. CDR1 is SGDLS, CDR2 YYNGEE, per germline. The length of the CDR3 is 15 residues. The CDR3 spells CASSASGVTAYEQYF. The CDR3 DNA is TGTGCCAGCAGCGCTAGCGGGGTGACGGCCTACGAGCAGTACTTC.

This clonotype was seen at least ten times. The chain couples TRBV15 to TRBJ1-1; D gene ambiguous. Trimming stripped 0 bases from V and 2 bases from J, with 7 bases between. Germline-derived CDR1 and CDR2 are LNHNV and YYDKDF (reference sequence). This CDR3 has 14 amino acids. The CDR3 loop is CATSRDRLNTEAFF. The DNA for the CDR3 is TGTGCCACCAGCAGAGACAGGCTAAACACTGAAGCTTTCTTT. Full variable domain (missing parts from reference TRBV15 and TRBJ1-1): DAMVIQNPRYQVTQFGKPVTLSCSQTLNHNVMYWYQQKSSQAPKLLFHYYDKDFNNEADTPDNFQSRRPNTSFCFLDIRSPGLGDTAMYLCATSRDRLNTEAFFGQGTRLTVV.

This clonotype appeared many times. The chain is built from TRBV6-2 or TRBV6-3 and TRBJ2-7, with 12 bases lining up with TRBD2. This CDR3 region has 15 residues. The V and J ends lost 5 bases and 3 bases, in that order; junction bases with no gene match: 5. CDR1 MNHEY and CDR2 SVGEGT come from the germline V gene. CDR3 residues: CASSKGTSGYYEQYF. CDR3 DNA: TGTGCCAGCAGTAAAGGGACTAGCGGGTACTACGAGCAGTACTTC.

This clonotype was counted a few times. The CDR3 DNA reads TGCAGCGTTGTAGATAGCGGGAGATCGGTTGTCAACGAGCAGTACTTC. Amino acids: CSVVDSGRSVVNEQYF. The chain combines TRBV29-1 with TRBJ2-7; TRBD2 matches 9 bases. CDR3 size: 16 residues. Germline assignment: CDR1 SQVTM and CDR2 ANQGSEA. J was trimmed by 5 bases and V by 4 bases; bases with no gene match: 15.

The gene calls are TRBV24-1 and TRBJ1-1, with D perhaps TRBD1 (5 bases). Trimming removed 3 bases from V and 1 base from J, with 11 bases in between. Germline V gene sequence: CDR1 KGHDR, CDR2 SFDVKD. The CDR3 is made up of 15 amino acids. For the CDR3, the DNA is TGTGCCACCAGTGATAGGGGCAGACCGAACACTGAAGCTTTCTTT. It translates to CATSDRGRPNTEAFF.

V and J are TRBV27 and TRBJ1-5; D not resolved. This CDR3 region has 14 residues. CDR1 and CDR2 from the germline V gene are MNHEY and SMNVEV (reference sequence). V was cut by 4 bases and J by 3 bases, with 10 bases left in between. In nucleotides, the CDR3 is TGTGCCAGCAGTTGGCGTGACTCCAATCAGCCCCAGCATTTT. Amino acids: CASSWRDSNQPQHF.

This clonotype was counted at least ten times. The CDR3 carries no conserved terminal phenylalanine or tryptophan, so it likely arises from a read error. V gene TRBV7-2 combines with J gene TRBJ2-1; TRBD2 might be the D (6 bases). Germline loops: CDR1 SGHTA, CDR2 FQGNSA. The CDR3 runs to 15 residues. Trimming stripped 3 bases from V and 1 base from J, with 10 bases between. Here the CDR3 reads CASSFRGTSYNEQFL. CDR3 DNA: TGTGCCAGCAGCTTCCGCGGGACTTCCTACAATGAGCAGTTCCTC.

This clonotype was recorded many times. The chain links TRBV29-1 to TRBJ1-2, with a possible D match to TRBD1 (6 bases). V was cut by 1 base and J by 9 bases, with 12 bases left in between. The CDR3 loop spans 12 amino acids. The V gene's germline CDR1 is SQVTM and CDR2 ANQGSEA. CDR3 sequence (DNA): TGCAGCGTTGAAGTGGTACAGGGAAGCTACACCTTC. The encoded protein is CSVEVVQGSYTF.

A word on this clonotype: One end of the junction is discordant with germline, which a read error may explain. The chain joins TRBV18 to TRBJ2-7; 11 bases line up with TRBD2. CDR1 and CDR2 (germline): KGHSH, LQKENI. The CDR3 is made up of 15 amino acids. The CDR3 here is CGSSPPGLAVYEQCF. The CDR3 DNA is TGTGGCAGCTCACCACCGGGACTAGCGGTATACGAGCAGTGCTTC.

This clonotype was counted ten times or more. The V call is TRBV10-2, the J call TRBJ1-1; TRBD1 aligns across 9 bases. J was trimmed by 0 bases and V by 10 bases; bases with no gene match: 18. This CDR3 is 18 amino acids long. CDR1 and CDR2 (germline): WSHSY, SAAADI. CDR3 DNA sequence: TGCGCCATCTCGGAGCGGGCCGGGACAGGGAAAATGAACACTGAAGCTTTCTTT. It encodes CAISERAGTGKMNTEAFF.

The chain joins TRBV15 to TRBJ1-2; D possibly corresponds to TRBD1 (5 bases). Between the trimmed V and J ends, which lost 1 base and 2 bases, there was a span of 14 bases. Germline CDR1 LNHNV, CDR2 YYDKDF (reference sequence). The CDR3 spans 16 residues. In DNA, the CDR3 is TGTGCCACCAGCAGAGGTCGTCGGGGGGGGAACTATGGCTACACCTTC. This translates into CATSRGRRGGNYGYTF.